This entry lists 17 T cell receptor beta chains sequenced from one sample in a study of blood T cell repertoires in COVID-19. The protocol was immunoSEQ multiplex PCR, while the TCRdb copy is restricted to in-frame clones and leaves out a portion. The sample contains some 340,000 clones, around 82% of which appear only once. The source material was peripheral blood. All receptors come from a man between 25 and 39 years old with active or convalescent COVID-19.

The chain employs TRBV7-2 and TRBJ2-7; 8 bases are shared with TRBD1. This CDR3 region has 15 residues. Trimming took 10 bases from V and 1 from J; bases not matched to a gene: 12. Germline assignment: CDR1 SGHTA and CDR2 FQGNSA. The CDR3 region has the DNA TGTGCCACCTCATATATTCAGGGGGCTTCCTACGAGCAGTACTTC. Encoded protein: CATSYIQGASYEQYF. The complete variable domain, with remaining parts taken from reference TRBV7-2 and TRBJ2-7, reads GAGVSQSPSNKVTEKGKDVELRCDPISGHTALYWYRQSLGQGLEFLIYFQGNSAPDKSGLPSDRFSAERTGGSVSTLTIQRTQQEDSAVYLCATSYIQGASYEQYFGPGTRLTVT.

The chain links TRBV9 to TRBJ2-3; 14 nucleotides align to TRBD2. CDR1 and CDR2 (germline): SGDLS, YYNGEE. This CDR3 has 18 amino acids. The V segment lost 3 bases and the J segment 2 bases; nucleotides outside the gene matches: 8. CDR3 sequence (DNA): TGTGCCAGCAGCGCACCCCTGGGACTAGCGGGGGCCACAGATACGCAGTATTTT. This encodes CASSAPLGLAGATDTQYF.

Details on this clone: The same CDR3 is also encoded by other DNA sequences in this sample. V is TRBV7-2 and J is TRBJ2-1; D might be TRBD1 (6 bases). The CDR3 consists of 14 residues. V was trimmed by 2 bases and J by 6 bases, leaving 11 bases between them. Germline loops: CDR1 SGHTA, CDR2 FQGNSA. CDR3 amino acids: CASSLPEGGNEQFF. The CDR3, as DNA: TGTGCCAGCAGCTTACCGGAAGGGGGCAATGAGCAGTTCTTC.

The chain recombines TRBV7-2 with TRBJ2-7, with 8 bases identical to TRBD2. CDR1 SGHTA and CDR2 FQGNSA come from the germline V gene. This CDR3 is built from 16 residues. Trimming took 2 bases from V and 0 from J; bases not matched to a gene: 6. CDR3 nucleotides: TGTGCCAGCAGCTTAAATATAGCGGGACTCTCCTACGAGCAGTACTTC. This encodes CASSLNIAGLSYEQYF.

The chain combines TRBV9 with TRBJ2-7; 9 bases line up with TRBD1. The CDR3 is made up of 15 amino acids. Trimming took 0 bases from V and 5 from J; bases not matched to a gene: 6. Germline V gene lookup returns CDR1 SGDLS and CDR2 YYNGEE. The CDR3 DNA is TGTGCCAGCAGCGTAGCTCCGGGACAGGGTGACGAGCAGTACTTC. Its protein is CASSVAPGQGDEQYF.

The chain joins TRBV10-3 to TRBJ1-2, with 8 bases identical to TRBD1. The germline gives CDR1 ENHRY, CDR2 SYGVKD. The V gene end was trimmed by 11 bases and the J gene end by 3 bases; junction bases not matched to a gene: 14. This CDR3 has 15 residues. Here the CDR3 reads CALWTGKEADYGYTF. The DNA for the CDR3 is TGTGCCCTCTGGACAGGGAAAGAGGCGGACTATGGCTACACCTTC.

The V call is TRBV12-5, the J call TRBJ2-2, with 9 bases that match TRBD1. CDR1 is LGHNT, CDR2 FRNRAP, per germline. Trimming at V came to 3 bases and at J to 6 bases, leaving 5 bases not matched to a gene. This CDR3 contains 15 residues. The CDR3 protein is CASGFLGQGPGELFF. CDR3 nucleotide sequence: TGTGCTAGTGGTTTCCTGGGACAGGGACCCGGGGAGCTGTTTTTT.

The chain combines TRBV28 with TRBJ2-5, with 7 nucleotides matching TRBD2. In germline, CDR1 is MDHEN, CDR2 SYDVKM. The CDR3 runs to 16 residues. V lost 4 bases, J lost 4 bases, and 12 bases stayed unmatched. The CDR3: CASSSPLAVPPETQYF. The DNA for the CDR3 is TGTGCCAGCAGTTCCCCCCTAGCGGTACCCCCAGAGACCCAGTACTTC.

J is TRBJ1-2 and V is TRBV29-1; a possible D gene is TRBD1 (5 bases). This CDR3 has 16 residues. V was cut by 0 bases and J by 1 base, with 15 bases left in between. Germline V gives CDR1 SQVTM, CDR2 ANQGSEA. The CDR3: CSVEDQETVFNYGYTF. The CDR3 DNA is TGCAGCGTTGAAGACCAAGAGACAGTTTTTAACTATGGCTACACCTTC.

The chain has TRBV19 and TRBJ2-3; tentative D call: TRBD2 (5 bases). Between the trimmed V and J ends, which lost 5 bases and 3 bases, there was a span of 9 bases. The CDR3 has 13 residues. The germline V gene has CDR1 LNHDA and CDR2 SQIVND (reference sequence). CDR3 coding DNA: TGTGCCAGTAGTGTCACTAGAACAGATACGCAGTATTTT. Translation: CASSVTRTDTQYF.

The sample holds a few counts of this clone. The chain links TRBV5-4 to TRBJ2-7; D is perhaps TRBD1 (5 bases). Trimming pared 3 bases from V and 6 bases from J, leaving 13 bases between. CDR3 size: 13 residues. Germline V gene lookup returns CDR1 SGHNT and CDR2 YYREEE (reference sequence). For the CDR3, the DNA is TGTGCCAGCAGCTCCCGAGGTGGGGCCGAGCAGTACTTC. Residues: CASSSRGGAEQYF.

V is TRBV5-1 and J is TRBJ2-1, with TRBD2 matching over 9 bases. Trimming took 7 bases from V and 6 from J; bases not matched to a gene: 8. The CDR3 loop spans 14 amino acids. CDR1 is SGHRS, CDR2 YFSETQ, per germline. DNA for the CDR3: TGCGCCAGCCAGGCTAGCGGGATGAGCAATGAGCAGTTCTTC. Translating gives CASQASGMSNEQFF.

The CDR3 sequence is CASSPTQGQGAYEQYF. The DNA for the CDR3 is TGTGCCAGCAGCCCGACCCAGGGACAGGGGGCTTACGAGCAGTACTTC. The chain combines TRBV11-2 with TRBJ2-7; 12 nucleotides agree with TRBD1. After removal of 5 bases from V and 4 bases from J, the junction contained 9 bases not matched to a gene. The V gene's germline CDR1 is SGHAT and CDR2 FQNNGV. The CDR3 spans 16 residues.

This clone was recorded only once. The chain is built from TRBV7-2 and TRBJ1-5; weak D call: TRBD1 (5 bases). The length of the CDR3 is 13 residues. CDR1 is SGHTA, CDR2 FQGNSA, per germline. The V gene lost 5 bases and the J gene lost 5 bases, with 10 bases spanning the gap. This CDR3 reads CASSRQYDQPQHF. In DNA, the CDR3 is TGTGCCAGCAGCCGACAGTACGATCAGCCCCAGCATTTT.

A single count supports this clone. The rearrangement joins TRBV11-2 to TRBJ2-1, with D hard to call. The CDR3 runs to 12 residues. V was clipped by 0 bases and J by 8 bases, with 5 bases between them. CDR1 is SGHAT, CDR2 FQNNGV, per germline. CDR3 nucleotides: TGTGCCAGCAGCTTAGATCGTTATGAGCAGTTCTTC. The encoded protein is CASSLDRYEQFF.

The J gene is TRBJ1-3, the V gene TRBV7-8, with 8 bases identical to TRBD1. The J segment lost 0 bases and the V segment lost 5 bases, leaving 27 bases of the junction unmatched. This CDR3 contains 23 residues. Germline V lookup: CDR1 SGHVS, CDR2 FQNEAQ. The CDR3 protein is CASSPGLFGRTGPASRSGNTIYF. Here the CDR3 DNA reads TGTGCCAGCAGCCCAGGGCTATTTGGTAGGACAGGGCCAGCCTCCCGCTCTGGAAACACCATATATTTT.

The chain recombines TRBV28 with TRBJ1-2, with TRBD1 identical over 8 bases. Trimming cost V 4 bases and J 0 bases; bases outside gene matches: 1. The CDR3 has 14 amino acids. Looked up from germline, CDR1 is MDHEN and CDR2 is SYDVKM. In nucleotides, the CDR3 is TGTGCCAGCAGTTCGGGACAGGCTAACTATGGCTACACCTTC. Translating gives CASSSGQANYGYTF.